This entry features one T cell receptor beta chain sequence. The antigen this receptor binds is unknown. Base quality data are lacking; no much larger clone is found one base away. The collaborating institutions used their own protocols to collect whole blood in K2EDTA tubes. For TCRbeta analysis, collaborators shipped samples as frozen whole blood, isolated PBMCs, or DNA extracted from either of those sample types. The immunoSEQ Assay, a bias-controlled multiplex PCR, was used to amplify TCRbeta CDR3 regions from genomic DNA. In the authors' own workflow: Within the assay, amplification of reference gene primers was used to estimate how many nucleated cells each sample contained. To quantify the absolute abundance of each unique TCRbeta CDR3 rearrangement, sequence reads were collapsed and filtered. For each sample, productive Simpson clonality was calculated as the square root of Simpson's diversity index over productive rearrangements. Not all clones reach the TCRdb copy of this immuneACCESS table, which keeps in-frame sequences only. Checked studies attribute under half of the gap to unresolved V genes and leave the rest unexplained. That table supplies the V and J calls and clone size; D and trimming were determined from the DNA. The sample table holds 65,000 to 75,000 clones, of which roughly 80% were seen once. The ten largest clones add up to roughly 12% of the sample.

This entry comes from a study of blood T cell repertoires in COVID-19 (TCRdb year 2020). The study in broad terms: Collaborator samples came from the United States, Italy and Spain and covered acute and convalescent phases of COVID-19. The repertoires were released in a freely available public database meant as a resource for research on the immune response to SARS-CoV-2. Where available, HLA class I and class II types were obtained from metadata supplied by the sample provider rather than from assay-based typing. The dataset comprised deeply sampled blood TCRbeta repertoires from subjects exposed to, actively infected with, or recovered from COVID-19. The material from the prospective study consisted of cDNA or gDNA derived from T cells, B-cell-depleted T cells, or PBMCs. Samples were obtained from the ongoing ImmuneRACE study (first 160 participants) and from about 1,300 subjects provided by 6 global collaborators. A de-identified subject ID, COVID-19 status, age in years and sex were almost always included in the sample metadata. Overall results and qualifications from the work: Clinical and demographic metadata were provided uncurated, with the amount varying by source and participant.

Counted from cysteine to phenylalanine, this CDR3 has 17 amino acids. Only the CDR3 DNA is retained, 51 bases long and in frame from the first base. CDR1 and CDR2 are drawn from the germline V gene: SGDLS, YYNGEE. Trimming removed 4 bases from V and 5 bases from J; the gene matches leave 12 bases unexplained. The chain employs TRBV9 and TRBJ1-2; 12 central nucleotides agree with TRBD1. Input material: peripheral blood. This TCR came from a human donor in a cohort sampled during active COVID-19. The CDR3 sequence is CASSIGTGGMRGYGYTF. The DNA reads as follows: TGTGCCAGCAGCATCGGGACAGGGGGCATGAGAGGGTATGGCTACACCTTC.